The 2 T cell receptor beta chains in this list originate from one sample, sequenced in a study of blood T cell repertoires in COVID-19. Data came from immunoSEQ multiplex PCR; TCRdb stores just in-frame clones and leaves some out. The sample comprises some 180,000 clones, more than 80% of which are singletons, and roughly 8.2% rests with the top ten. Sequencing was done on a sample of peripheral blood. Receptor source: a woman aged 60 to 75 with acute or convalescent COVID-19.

CDR3: CASSFKAGLANEQFF. In DNA form, the CDR3 reads TGTGCCAGCAGCTTTAAAGCGGGACTAGCGAATGAGCAGTTCTTC. The gene calls are TRBV11-3 and TRBJ2-1; the match to TRBD2 covers 10 bases. In germline, CDR1 is SGHNT, CDR2 YENEEA. The CDR3 totals 15 residues. After removal of 3 bases from V and 7 bases from J, the junction contained 6 bases not matched to a gene.

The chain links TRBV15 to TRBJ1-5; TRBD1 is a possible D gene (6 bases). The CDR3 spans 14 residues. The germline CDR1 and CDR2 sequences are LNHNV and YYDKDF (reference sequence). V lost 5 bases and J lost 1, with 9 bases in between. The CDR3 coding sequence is TGTGCCACCAGCGAGGGGGTCAGCAATCAGCCCCAGCATTTT. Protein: CATSEGVSNQPQHF. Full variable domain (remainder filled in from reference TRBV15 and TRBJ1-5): DAMVIQNPRYQVTQFGKPVTLSCSQTLNHNVMYWYQQKSSQAPKLLFHYYDKDFNNEADTPDNFQSRRPNTSFCFLDIRSPGLGDTAMYLCATSEGVSNQPQHFGDGTRLSIL.